Sequencing of this TCR beta chain was carried out in a study of OX40 agonist ivuxolimab in advanced cancers. As for the study in general: Partial responses were achieved by three patients: one hepatocellular carcinoma, two cutaneous melanoma. Findings of the study overall: The authors did not determine the antigen specificity of the expanded peripheral T cells. Among the lowest peripheral clonal expansion occurred in 0.1-3.0 mg/kg partial responders.

Only in-frame clones appear in the TCRdb table, and some are missing; sequencing was by immunoSEQ multiplex PCR. The sample shows around 67,000 clones, 80% of them seen only once. A word on this clone: Its specificity is unknown.

The source was CD4+ or CD8+ T cells sorted from blood, collected in a trial of the OX40 agonist ivuxolimab. The receptor was isolated from an adult with an advanced solid tumor such as melanoma, head and neck, liver or kidney cancer.

The CDR3 nucleotides read TGTGCCAGCAGCTTATATCCGGGGACAGGGGTACGGGAGACCCAGTACTTC. Protein sequence: CASSLYPGTGVRETQYF. The chain links TRBV11-2 to TRBJ2-5, with 10 bases matching TRBD1. Germline V gives CDR1 SGHAT, CDR2 FQNNGV. The V and J ends lost 2 bases and 5 bases, in that order; junction bases with no gene match: 11. CDR3 length equals 17 residues.